The next 25 T cell receptor beta chains were all read from a single sample in a study of blood T cell repertoires in COVID-19 (dated by TCRdb to between 2020 and 2021). The receptor library was made with the immunoSEQ multiplex PCR assay. TCRdb's version of the immuneACCESS table is confined to in-frame rearrangements and falls short of the full clone set. An unresolved V gene accounts for under half of the shortfall where checked; the remainder is of unknown origin. This sample holds about 210,000 clones; 80% to 85% were observed only once. The ten largest clonotypes hold about 9.8% of the sample. Sequenced input: PBMCs or T cells enriched from blood (not recorded which). The source is a woman aged 45 to 65 with acute COVID-19.

The chain joins TRBV7-8 to TRBJ1-4, with 7 bases lining up with TRBD1. The V gene's germline CDR1 is SGHVS and CDR2 FQNEAQ. CDR3 length: 16 amino acids. The V segment lost 6 bases and the J segment 4 bases; nucleotides outside the gene matches: 11. The CDR3 reads CASRRGQASRNEKLFF. The CDR3 coding sequence is TGTGCCAGCAGACGCGGACAGGCCTCCCGTAATGAAAAACTGTTTTTT.

V is TRBV19 and J is TRBJ2-6, with 7 bases that match TRBD1. J lost 0 bases, V lost 5 bases, and 7 bases had no gene match. The CDR3 is 17 amino acids. Germline assignment: CDR1 LNHDA and CDR2 SQIVND (reference sequence). CDR3 protein: CASSRQGSLSGANVLTF. The CDR3 nucleotides are TGTGCCAGTAGTCGACAGGGTTCCCTCTCTGGGGCCAACGTCCTGACTTTC.

The chain couples TRBV7-3 to TRBJ2-1; TRBD2 matches 8 bases. The J segment lost 0 bases and the V segment lost 1 base, leaving 17 bases of the junction unmatched. This CDR3 spans 21 amino acids. Per germline, CDR1 SGHTA and CDR2 FQGTGA. The CDR3 DNA sequence: TGTGCCAGCAGCTTAATCCCGCGGCCCCGGGGAAGCGGGAGCTCCTACAATGAGCAGTTCTTC. Amino acids: CASSLIPRPRGSGSSYNEQFF. The entire variable domain, with the rest obtained from reference TRBV7-3 and TRBJ2-1, is as follows: GAGVSQTPSNKVTEKGKYVELRCDPISGHTALYWYRQSLGQGPEFLIYFQGTGAADDSGLPNDRFFAVRPEGSVSTLKIQRTERGDSAVYLCASSLIPRPRGSGSSYNEQFFGPGTRLTVL.

The chain links TRBV30 to TRBJ2-3; D call uncertain. The V and J ends lost 1 base and 3 bases respectively, with 17 bases between them. The CDR3 sequence is 16 residues long. Germline V gives CDR1 GTSNPN, CDR2 SVGIG (reference sequence). The CDR3 protein is CAWSASLSDGTDTQYF. In nucleotides, the CDR3 is TGTGCCTGGAGTGCCTCATTGAGCGATGGTACAGATACGCAGTATTTT.

The V gene is TRBV5-6, the J gene TRBJ2-7; tentative D call: TRBD1 (6 bases). Trimming removed 3 bases at V and 1 base at J, with 17 bases between. CDR1 is SGHDT, CDR2 YYEEEE, per germline. The CDR3 loop spans 16 amino acids. The CDR3: CASSSRGQGLSYEQYF. CDR3 DNA sequence: TGTGCCAGCAGCTCTCGGGGCCAGGGGCTATCCTACGAGCAGTACTTC.

The J gene is TRBJ2-3, the V gene TRBV7-2, with TRBD1 matching 7 bases. This CDR3 contains 14 residues. Germline V gives CDR1 SGHTA, CDR2 FQGNSA. Germline trimming cut 5 bases from V and 6 bases from J; bases unmatched to any gene: 8. The CDR3 is CASSGGQVVDTQYF. CDR3 DNA: TGTGCCAGCAGCGGTGGACAGGTTGTCGATACGCAGTATTTT.

V and J are TRBV27 and TRBJ1-6; D unresolved. Germline lookup yields CDR1 MNHEY and CDR2 SMNVEV (reference sequence). This CDR3 spans 16 amino acids. The germline V and J ends were trimmed by 2 bases and 9 bases, with 17 bases remaining between them. The CDR3 DNA is TGTGCCAGCAGTTTAGTCACGGGTCGCAGCGGTTCACCCCTCCACTTT. It translates to CASSLVTGRSGSPLHF.

The chain is built from TRBV28 and TRBJ2-5; TRBD2 agrees at 10 bases. This CDR3 spans 14 amino acids. V trimming: 5 bases; J trimming: 12 bases; junction bases outside the gene matches: 12. Germline assignment: CDR1 MDHEN and CDR2 SYDVKM. In DNA form, the CDR3 reads TGTGCCAGCAGTCCCCAAGGGACTAGCGCAAGGAAGTACTTC. Translated, it gives CASSPQGTSARKYF. Combining the CDR3 with reference TRBV28 and TRBJ2-5 gives the whole variable domain DVKVTQSSRYLVKRTGEKVFLECVQDMDHENMFWYRQDPGLGLRLIYFSYDVKMKEKGDIPEGYSVSREKKERFSLILESASTNQTSMYLCASSPQGTSARKYFGPGTRLLVL.

The chain couples TRBV4-2 to TRBJ2-3; TRBD2 matches 12 bases. The germline gives CDR1 LGHNA, CDR2 YNFKEQ. V was pared by 4 bases and J by 4 bases, with 9 bases of the junction left unmatched. The CDR3 extends over 17 amino acids. The CDR3 here is CASSPGLAGLEADTQYF. In DNA form, the CDR3 reads TGTGCCAGCAGCCCGGGACTAGCGGGCCTAGAGGCAGATACGCAGTATTTT.

This chain joins TRBV27 and TRBJ2-3; D possibly corresponds to TRBD1 (6 bases). CDR3 length: 18 amino acids. In germline, CDR1 is MNHEY, CDR2 SMNVEV (reference sequence). V was pared by 4 bases and J by 0 bases, with 20 bases between. In DNA, the CDR3 is TGTGCCAGCAGTTCCCTACTAAAGGACAGATCTAGCACAGATACGCAGTATTTT. Its protein is CASSSLLKDRSSTDTQYF.

The J gene is TRBJ1-5, the V gene TRBV5-1; D might be TRBD1 (6 bases). Germline values: CDR1 SGHRS, CDR2 YFSETQ. This CDR3 has 15 residues. Trimming left V 1 base short and J 2 bases short, with 10 bases between. CDR3: CASSLKQGGNQPQHF. The CDR3 DNA reads TGCGCCAGCAGCTTGAAACAGGGTGGCAATCAGCCCCAGCATTTT.

The chain combines TRBV5-8 with TRBJ1-2; no reliable D call. This CDR3 is 13 amino acids long. The germline gives CDR1 SGHTS, CDR2 YDEGEE. Trimming pared 4 bases from V and 7 bases from J, leaving 14 bases between. The chain's CDR3 is CASSLEGRAGYTF. CDR3 nucleotides: TGTGCCAGCAGCCTCGAGGGTCGGGCTGGCTACACCTTC.

The chain combines TRBV4-3 with TRBJ2-1; D remains ambiguous. The V and J ends lost 1 base and 4 bases respectively, with 11 bases between them. Germline V gene lookup returns CDR1 LGHNA and CDR2 YSLEER. The CDR3 is 15 amino acids. The CDR3 nucleotides read TGCGCCAGCAGCCAAGTTTATACCAGTTACAATGAGCAGTTCTTC. Residues: CASSQVYTSYNEQFF.

This clone was counted once. The V call is TRBV10-3, the J call TRBJ2-5, with unresolved D. Germline CDR1 and CDR2: ENHRY and SYGVKD. This CDR3 contains 14 residues. V was pared by 0 bases and J by 5 bases, with 10 bases between. In DNA, the CDR3 is TGTGCCATCAGTGAGTCTTTAAATCGGGAGACCCAGTACTTC. Protein product: CAISESLNRETQYF.

The chain has TRBV5-5 and TRBJ2-3; D is perhaps TRBD2 (5 bases). Germline lookup yields CDR1 SGHKS and CDR2 YYEKEE (reference sequence). The CDR3 loop spans 17 amino acids. V was clipped by 0 bases and J by 3 bases, with 17 bases between them. The CDR3 sequence: CASSLGLAGGTTDTQYF. In nucleotides, the CDR3 is TGTGCCAGCAGCTTGGGGCTTGCGGGTGGTACAACAGATACGCAGTATTTT.

J is TRBJ2-2 and V is TRBV5-1, with 9 bases matching TRBD1. The trim removed 0 bases at V and 6 bases at J, leaving 12 bases unmatched. The CDR3 is 18 amino acids. Germline CDR1 is SGHRS and CDR2 is YFSETQ. For the CDR3, the DNA is TGCGCCAGCAGCTTGGTGCCTACTGGGACAGGGATCGCCGGGGAGCTGTTTTTT. Its protein product is CASSLVPTGTGIAGELFF.

To note about this clone: The junction shows a germline mismatch at one end, possibly a read error. The V call is TRBV7-2, the J call TRBJ2-2, with 11 bases aligning to TRBD1. The CDR3 is made up of 14 amino acids. The germline gives CDR1 SGHTA, CDR2 FQGNSA. CDR3 sequence reads: CACRDRGNTGELFF. CDR3 DNA: TGTGCCTGTAGGGACAGGGGGAACACGGGGGAGCTGTTTTTT.

The J gene is TRBJ1-1, the V gene TRBV5-1; D uncertain. The V end was cut by 2 bases, the J end by 2 bases, with 7 bases between. Per the germline V gene, CDR1 is SGHRS and CDR2 is YFSETQ. This CDR3 spans 13 amino acids. The DNA of the CDR3 is TGCGCCAGCAGCTTCCACAGCAACACTGAAGCTTTCTTT. Translated: CASSFHSNTEAFF. Filled out from reference TRBV5-1 and TRBJ1-1, the complete variable domain reads KAGVTQTPRYLIKTRGQQVTLSCSPISGHRSVSWYQQTPGQGLQFLFEYFSETQRNKGNFPGRFSGRQFSNSRSEMNVSTLELGDSALYLCASSFHSNTEAFFGQGTRLTVV.

V and J are TRBV28 and TRBJ1-1, with 8 positions matching TRBD1. The V and J ends lost 5 bases and 11 bases, in that order; junction bases with no gene match: 13. The CDR3 loop spans 14 amino acids. The germline V gene encodes CDR1 MDHEN and CDR2 SYDVKM. CDR3 coding DNA: TGTGCCAGCAGTACCCTGGGACAGGTGGGATTGGCTTTCTTT. Its protein product is CASSTLGQVGLAFF. Drawing the rest from reference TRBV28 and TRBJ1-1, the complete variable domain is DVKVTQSSRYLVKRTGEKVFLECVQDMDHENMFWYRQDPGLGLRLIYFSYDVKMKEKGDIPEGYSVSREKKERFSLILESASTNQTSMYLCASSTLGQVGLAFFGQGTRLTVV.

The chain has TRBV12-3 or TRBV12-4 and TRBJ1-1; the D gene is possibly TRBD1 (5 bases). Trimming cost V 3 bases and J 1 base, with 6 bases left between them. The length of the CDR3 is 13 residues. CDR3 nucleotides: TGTGCCAGCAGTTTCGGACAGAACACTGAAGCTTTCTTT. Translation gives CASSFGQNTEAFF.

This clone showed up just once. Here the CDR3 reads CASSPQGSTSTDTQYF. CDR3 nucleotides: TGTGCCAGCAGCCCCCAGGGCAGCACCAGCACAGATACGCAGTATTTT. The chain uses TRBV9 and TRBJ2-3; D possibly corresponds to TRBD1 (5 bases). The V gene lost 4 bases and the J gene lost 0 bases, with 15 bases spanning the gap. Germline loops: CDR1 SGDLS, CDR2 YYNGEE. The length of the CDR3 is 16 residues.

The CDR3 is CASSRQGLSNEQFF. The CDR3 DNA sequence: TGTGCCAGCTCCCGACAGGGTCTGAGCAATGAGCAGTTCTTC. The chain is built from TRBV14 and TRBJ2-1, with 7 positions matching TRBD1. Losses at the gene ends were 8 bases for V and 6 bases for J; bases not matched to a gene: 10. The CDR3 loop spans 14 amino acids. Germline V gene lookup returns CDR1 SGHDN and CDR2 FVKESK.

The rearrangement joins TRBV7-9 to TRBJ2-2; 7 positions match TRBD1. Germline V gene sequence: CDR1 SEHNR, CDR2 FQNEAQ (reference sequence). The CDR3 runs 14 residues. V was pared by 6 bases and J by 2 bases, with 3 bases of the junction left unmatched. CDR3 coding DNA: TGTGCCAGCAGAAACAGGGGAAACACCGGGGAGCTGTTTTTT. This gives the protein CASRNRGNTGELFF.

CDR3 nucleotides: TGTGCCAGCTCACCCTTAGACAGGAGAGGGGCAGATACGCAGTATTTT. This sequence encodes CASSPLDRRGADTQYF. The chain uses TRBV18 and TRBJ2-3; weak D call: TRBD1 (6 bases). The CDR3 runs to 16 residues. Germline V lookup: CDR1 KGHSH, CDR2 LQKENI. V lost 3 bases and J 4 bases, leaving 17 bases between the germline ends. Together with reference TRBV18 and TRBJ2-3, the CDR3 gives the full variable domain: NAGVMQNPRHLVRRRGQEARLRCSPMKGHSHVYWYRQLPEEGLKFMVYLQKENIIDESGMPKERFSAEFPKEGPSILRIQQVVRGDSAAYFCASSPLDRRGADTQYFGPGTRLTVL.

This sequence joins TRBV7-2 and TRBJ2-5; TRBD2 aligns across 9 bases. Germline lookup yields CDR1 SGHTA and CDR2 FQGNSA. Trimming at V came to 1 base and at J to 5 bases, leaving 8 bases not matched to a gene. CDR3 length: 16 residues. CDR3 sequence: CASSLESSGGRETQYF. The DNA for the CDR3 is TGTGCCAGCAGCTTAGAGAGTAGCGGGGGAAGGGAGACCCAGTACTTC.